The present T cell receptor beta chain was sequenced within a study of pediatric ulcerative colitis (dated by TCRdb to 2018 to 2020). Some background on the complete study: Nine or ten newly diagnosed, treatment-naive pediatric ulcerative colitis patients and four non-IBD control children each provided paired blood and rectal samples. General study outcomes and caveats: Only a handful of individuals were included in the healthy control group, which was small. Because the repertoires came from total lymphocyte DNA, rare subsets such as regulatory T cells may have patterns that are not reflected. For technical reasons, the blood samples of a couple of patients yielded substantially fewer templates, so those samples were excluded from the blood-rectal overlap analysis. Clonal overlap between a subject's own blood and rectum was significantly greater in ulcerative colitis patients than in controls, which suggests more T cell trafficking to inflamed tissue. Controls, mild-moderate and acute severe colitis patients were separated by rectal repertoire features, and reduced rectal diversity due to clonal expansions was observed in acute severe colitis. A couple of rectal CDR3 clonotypes were present in all ulcerative colitis patients and in none of the controls.

Notes on this clone: Which antigen it targets is not known. Base qualities are not provided; no much larger clone lies one nucleotide away.

Rearranged CDR3 beta regions were amplified from genomic DNA with multiplex V and J primers using the immunoSEQ TRB Survey service. To keep depth equal across samples, survey-level sequencing depth of up to 500,000 reads per sample was applied. The libraries were purified, combined into pools and sequenced with Illumina technology. Concerning the study's data processing: immunoSEQ online tools were used for productive clonality, sample overlap, pairwise scatters, CDR3 beta length, V/D/J gene usage and productiveness. Calculated diversity was defined as the number of unique rearrangements divided by total templates, multiplied by 100, and Shannon and Simpson indices were computed as well. Principal component analysis was performed on Z-score normalized data with the R prcomp function and the ggbiplot package. Morisita's index was used to measure clonal overlap between blood and rectum within each subject. In its TCRdb copy, this immuneACCESS table keeps in-frame sequences only and misses some clones. Where compared with another copy, unresolved V genes explain less than half of these, and the others have no known cause. That table is the source of V, J and clone size, and D and trimming were worked out from the DNA. The sample records some 57,000 clones, 87% of which are singletons. The ten biggest clones cover approximately 1.5% of the sample.

Per the germline V gene (reference sequence), SGHNT is the CDR1 and YYREEE is the CDR2. Cut back by 2 bases and 0 bases, the V and J ends lie 13 bases apart. Inclusive of the bounding cysteine and phenylalanine, the CDR3 is 16 residues long. The DNA shown is the 48-base CDR3, in frame from base 1. Controls underwent colonoscopy for suspected IBD, had macroscopically and histologically normal endoscopy, and were not diagnosed with IBD within the following year. A blood sample was obtained concurrently with the colonoscopy. The Wizard kit (Promega) was used to extract genomic DNA from blood and intestinal samples.

Sample: blood. The chain links TRBV5-4 with TRBJ2-3; the D gene cannot be named for sure. The clonotype originates from a boy between 10 and 17 years old who was a control in a study of pediatric ulcerative colitis. The CDR3: CASSFIRSSSTDTQYF. The nucleotides read TGTGCCAGCAGCTTCATTAGGAGCTCTAGCACAGATACGCAGTATTTT. This CDR3, with the reference TRBV5-4 and TRBJ2-3 proteins standing in past its ends, gives the full variable domain ETGVTQSPTHLIKTRGQQVTLRCSSQSGHNTVSWYQQALGQGPQFIFQYYREEENGRGNFPPRFSGLQFPNYSSELNVNALELDDSALYLCASSFIRSSSTDTQYFGPGTRLTVL.